These T cell receptor beta chains were read from a single sample in a study of blood T cell repertoires in COVID-19. Profiled with immunoSEQ multiplex PCR; TCRdb holds only in-frame clones, not every one. Altogether 24,000 or so clones are present, around 87% being singletons, with the ten largest covering roughly 23%. Source material: peripheral blood. The receptors here all came from a human donor with active COVID-19. The donor label of this sample is uncertain. Both conserved end residues are part of each CDR3. A D gene is named only where the DNA matches it firmly. Size tells how often a clone was seen (once, few, many) or the class of an expanded clone, and some rows leave it out.

size: NA; D: TRBD1; J: TRBJ2-6; V: TRBV28; DNA: TGTGCCAGCAGTTCCACAGGGGCTGGGGCCAACGTCCTGACTTTC; CDR3: CASSSTGAGANVLTF
size: NA; D: NA; J: TRBJ2-7; V: TRBV6-5; DNA: TGTGCCAGCAGAGAGGGCTCCTACGAGCAGTACTTC; CDR3: CASREGSYEQYF
size: NA; D: NA; J: TRBJ2-7; V: TRBV6-6; DNA: TGTGCCAGCAGCCCTCTCCCGGATAGCGGATCCTACGAGCAGTACTTC; CDR3: CASSPLPDSGSYEQYF
size: NA; D: TRBD2; J: TRBJ2-1; V: TRBV5-8; DNA: TGTGCCAGCAGGGATTGGTTAGCGGGGGTAGAGCAGTTCTTC; CDR3: CASRDWLAGVEQFF
size: few; D: NA; J: TRBJ1-2; V: TRBV7-9; DNA: TGTGCCAGCAGCTTAGGGACAGCCTCCCGCTACACCTTC; CDR3: CASSLGTASRYTF
size: NA; D: NA; J: TRBJ2-7; V: TRBV12-3/TRBV12-4; DNA: TGTGCCAGCAGTGCAACTAGCAACGAGCAGTACTTC; CDR3: CASSATSNEQYF
size: NA; D: TRBD2; J: TRBJ2-2; V: TRBV7-8; DNA: TGTGCCAGCAGCTTAAGAGGACTAGCGCGGAACACCGGGGAGCTGTTTTTT; CDR3: CASSLRGLARNTGELFF
size: NA; D: TRBD1; J: TRBJ1-6; V: TRBV15; DNA: TGTGCCACCAGCAGTAGGGACAGGGTAGGATCACCCCTCCACTTT; CDR3: CATSSRDRVGSPLHF
size: NA; D: NA; J: TRBJ1-1; V: TRBV10-3; DNA: TGTGCCATCAGTGAGTACAGGGAAGCTTTCTTT; CDR3: CAISEYREAFF
size: NA; D: NA; J: TRBJ2-3; V: TRBV10-1; DNA: TGCGCCAGCAGCCGGGACTCCACAGATACGCAGTATTTT; CDR3: CASSRDSTDTQYF
size: NA; D: NA; J: TRBJ2-3; V: TRBV6-5; DNA: TGTGCCAGCGGACGGGACTCCCCTAGCACAGATACGCAGTATTTT; CDR3: CASGRDSPSTDTQYF
size: NA; D: NA; J: TRBJ1-1; V: TRBV6-5; DNA: TGTGCCAGCAGTTACTCGAATCGGAGGTCCACTGAAGCTTTCTTT; CDR3: CASSYSNRRSTEAFF